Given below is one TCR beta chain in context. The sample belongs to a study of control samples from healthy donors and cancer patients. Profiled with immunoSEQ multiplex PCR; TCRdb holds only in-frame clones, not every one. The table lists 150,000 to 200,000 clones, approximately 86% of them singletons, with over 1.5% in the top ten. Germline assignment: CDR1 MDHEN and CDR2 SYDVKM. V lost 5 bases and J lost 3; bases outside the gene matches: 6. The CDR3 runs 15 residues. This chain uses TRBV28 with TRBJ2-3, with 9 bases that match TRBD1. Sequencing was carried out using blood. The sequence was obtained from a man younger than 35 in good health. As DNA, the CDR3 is TGTGCCAGCAGTGTAAGACAGGGGGGAACAGATACGCAGTATTTT. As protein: CASSVRQGGTDTQYF.